This T cell receptor beta chain appears in the sequencing data of a study of blood T cell repertoires in COVID-19 (dated by TCRdb to the early 2020s). For the study in its entirety: The collaborator samples originated in the United States, Italy and Spain and spanned the acute and convalescent phases of COVID-19. The prospective study material was composed of cDNA or gDNA derived from T cells, B-cell-depleted T cells, or PBMCs. Deeply sampled blood TCRbeta repertoires from subjects exposed to, actively infected with, or recovered from COVID-19 were included in the dataset. The repertoires were made available in a free public database intended to serve as a resource for research on the immune response to SARS-CoV-2. Samples came from the ongoing ImmuneRACE study (first 160 participants) plus 1,254 subjects from 6 global collaborators. A de-identified subject ID, COVID-19 status, age in years and sex were almost always included in the sample metadata. Where HLA class I and class II types were available, the types were taken from metadata supplied by the sample provider, not from assay-based typing. What the research found in general, with its limitations: Clinical and demographic metadata were provided uncurated, with the amount varying by source and participant.

Of note for this clone: Its antigen is not yet known. The record has no base qualities; no much larger clone is one base away.

One collaborating source in Seattle enrolled patients during active infection and followed them longitudinally through the course of disease. Collaborating institutions collected whole blood in K2EDTA tubes following their own protocols. For TCRbeta analysis, collaborators shipped samples as frozen whole blood, isolated PBMCs, or DNA extracted from either of those sample types. CDR1 and CDR2 are read off the germline V gene (reference sequence) as LGHDT and YNNKEL. The junction carries 33 bases between V and J, which are trimmed by 3 bases and 6 bases respectively. Counted from cysteine to phenylalanine, this CDR3 has 21 amino acids. Of all the DNA, just the CDR3 is kept, 63 bases in frame from base 1. TCRbeta CDR3 regions were amplified from genomic DNA by means of the immunoSEQ Assay, a bias-controlled multiplex PCR. On the authors' methods: Nucleated cell counts per sample were estimated from amplification of reference gene primers within the assay. To quantify the absolute abundance of each unique TCRbeta CDR3 rearrangement, sequence reads were collapsed and filtered. For each sample, productive Simpson clonality was calculated as the square root of Simpson's diversity index over productive rearrangements. Sourced from immuneACCESS, this table was stored by TCRdb with only in-frame sequences that have V and J called. A share of the clones is absent; for the studies checked, an unresolved V gene accounts for under half, and the remainder has no known explanation. V, J and clone size were drawn from that table, and D and trimming were deduced from the DNA. The sample profile shows tens of thousands of clones; over 75% of them were found once. Of the sample, around a tenth is held by the ten largest clones.

The chain is encoded by TRBV3-1 (or the pseudogene TRBV3-2) joined to TRBJ2-1, and the D gene may be TRBD1, 6 bases matching. This sequence was found in a man older than 75 with COVID-19, enrolled during active disease. The sequenced sample was peripheral blood. The CDR3 reads CASSQRRSGVSPVTYSNEQFF. The nucleotide sequence is TGTGCCAGCAGCCAGAGGAGGTCAGGGGTCTCACCCGTTACATACTCCAATGAGCAGTTCTTC.